The present T cell receptor beta chain was sequenced within a study of CD8+ T cells in alopecia areata. Samples from alopecia areata patients were lesional scalp punch biopsies and peripheral blood. The sequencing template was cDNA reverse transcribed from extracted RNA. TCRdb keeps only in-frame clones here, not all; method: immunoSEQ multiplex PCR. The profile shows 150,000 to 200,000 clones, about 72% of them singletons. A word on this clone: At one of its ends the junction is not consistent with the germline gene, which may arise from a read error.

This receptor was identified in a human donor with alopecia areata. The sequences come from CD8+ T cells sorted from blood, collected at week 0.

The CDR3 nucleotides are TGTGCCGGCAGCTACGGGGGGCGCGAGTACAGTGGCTACACCTTC. This sequence encodes CAGSYGGREYSGYTF. The chain is built from TRBV5-6 and TRBJ1-2; a weak D match, TRBD1 (6 bases). CDR1 is SGHDT, CDR2 YYEEEE, per germline. The CDR3 length is 15 residues.